The subject of this entry is one TCR beta chain. The entry originates in a study of T cell responses to AZD1222 COVID-19 vaccine. TCRdb's table, derived via immunoSEQ multiplex PCR, lists solely in-frame clones and lacks some. The sample has about 150,000 clones, about nine tenths seen once. Per the germline V gene, CDR1 is MNHEY and CDR2 is SVGEGT. The CDR3 length is 14 residues. Trimming took 2 bases from V and 9 from J; bases not matched to a gene: 10. The sample was peripheral blood, taken on day 0 of AZD1222 vaccination. This receptor was identified in an adult in good health. The chain carries TRBV6-2 or TRBV6-3 and TRBJ2-7; 7 nucleotides match TRBD2. CDR3 sequence reads: CASSYRASGRGQYF. The CDR3 bases are TGTGCCAGCAGTTACAGGGCTAGCGGACGCGGGCAGTACTTC.